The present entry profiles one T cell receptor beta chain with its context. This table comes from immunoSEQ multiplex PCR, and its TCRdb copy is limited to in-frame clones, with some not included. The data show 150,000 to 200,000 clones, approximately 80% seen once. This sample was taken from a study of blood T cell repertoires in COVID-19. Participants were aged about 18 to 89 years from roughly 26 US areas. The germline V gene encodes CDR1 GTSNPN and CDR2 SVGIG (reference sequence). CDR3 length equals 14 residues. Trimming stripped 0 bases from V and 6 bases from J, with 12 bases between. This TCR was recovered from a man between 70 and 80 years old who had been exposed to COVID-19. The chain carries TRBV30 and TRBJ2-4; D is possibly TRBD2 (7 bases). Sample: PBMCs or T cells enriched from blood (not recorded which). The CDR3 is CAWSVGGAGNIQYF. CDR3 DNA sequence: TGTGCCTGGAGTGTGGGGGGGGCCGGAAACATTCAGTACTTC.